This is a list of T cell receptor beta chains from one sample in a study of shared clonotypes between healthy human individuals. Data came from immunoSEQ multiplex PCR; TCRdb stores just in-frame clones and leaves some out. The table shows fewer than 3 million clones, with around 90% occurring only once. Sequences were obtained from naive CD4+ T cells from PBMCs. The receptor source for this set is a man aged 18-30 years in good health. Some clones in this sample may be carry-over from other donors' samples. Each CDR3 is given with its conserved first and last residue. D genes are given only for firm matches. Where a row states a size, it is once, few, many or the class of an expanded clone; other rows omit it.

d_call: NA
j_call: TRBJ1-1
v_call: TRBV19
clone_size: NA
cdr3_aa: CAPGLTTEAFF
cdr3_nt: TGTGCCCCCGGCCTCACAACTGAAGCTTTCTTT

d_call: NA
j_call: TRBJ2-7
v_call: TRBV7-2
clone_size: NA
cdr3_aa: CASRFHSSYEQYF
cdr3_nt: TGTGCCAGCAGGTTTCACTCCTCCTACGAGCAGTACTTC

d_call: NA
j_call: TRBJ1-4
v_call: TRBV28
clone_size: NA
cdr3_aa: CASSQRNRAEKLFF
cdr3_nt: TGTGCCAGCAGTCAACGAAACAGGGCGGAAAAACTGTTTTTT

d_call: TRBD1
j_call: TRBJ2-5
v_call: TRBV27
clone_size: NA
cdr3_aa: CASSWDREETQYF
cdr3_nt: TGTGCCAGCAGTTGGGACAGGGAGGAGACCCAGTACTTC

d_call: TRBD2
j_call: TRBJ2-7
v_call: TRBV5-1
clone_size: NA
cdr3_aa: CASSPNPATSFDEQYF
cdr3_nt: TGCGCCAGCAGTCCAAACCCGGCGACTAGCTTCGACGAGCAGTACTTC

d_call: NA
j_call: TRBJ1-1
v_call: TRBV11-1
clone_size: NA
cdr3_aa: CASSAPGAGANTEAFF
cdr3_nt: TGTGCCAGCAGCGCCCCCGGCGCGGGGGCAAACACTGAAGCTTTCTTT

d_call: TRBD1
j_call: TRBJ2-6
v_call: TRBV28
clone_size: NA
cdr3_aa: CASSPGTGTSGANVLTF
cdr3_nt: TGTGCCAGCAGTCCAGGGACAGGGACCTCTGGGGCCAACGTCCTGACTTTC

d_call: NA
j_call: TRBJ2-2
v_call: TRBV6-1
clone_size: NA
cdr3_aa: CATTDSLNTGELFF
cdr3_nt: TGTGCCACGACGGACAGCCTCAACACCGGGGAGCTGTTTTTT

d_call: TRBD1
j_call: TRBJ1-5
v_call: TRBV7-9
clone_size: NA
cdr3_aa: CASSLSQGALSNQPQHF
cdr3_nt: TGTGCCAGCAGCTTGTCCCAGGGGGCACTGAGCAATCAGCCCCAGCATTTT

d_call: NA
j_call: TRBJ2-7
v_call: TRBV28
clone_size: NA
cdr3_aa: CASSLKLQGPYEQYF
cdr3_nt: TGTGCCAGCAGTTTAAAACTCCAGGGCCCGTACGAGCAGTACTTC

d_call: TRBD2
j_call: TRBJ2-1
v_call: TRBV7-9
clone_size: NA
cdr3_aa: CASSATSGRYNEQFF
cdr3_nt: TGTGCCAGCAGCGCGACTAGCGGGCGATACAATGAGCAGTTCTTC

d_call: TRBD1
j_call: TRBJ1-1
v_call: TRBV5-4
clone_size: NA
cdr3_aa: CASSGGTGAAFF
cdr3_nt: TGTGCCAGCAGCGGCGGGACAGGGGCGGCTTTCTTT

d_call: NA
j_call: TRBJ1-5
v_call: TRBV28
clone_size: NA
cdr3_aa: CASSLLGQGNQPQHF
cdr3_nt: TGTGCCAGCAGTTTATTAGGTCAGGGTAATCAGCCCCAGCATTTT

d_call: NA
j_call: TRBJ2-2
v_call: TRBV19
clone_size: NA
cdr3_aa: CASSPLELGRGTGELFF
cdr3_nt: TGTGCCAGTAGCCCCTTAGAGCTGGGGAGAGGCACCGGGGAGCTGTTTTTT

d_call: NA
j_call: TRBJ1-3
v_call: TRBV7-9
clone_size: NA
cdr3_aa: CASSSFGGQAAGNTIYF
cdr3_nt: TGTGCCAGCAGCTCCTTCGGGGGGCAAGCGGCTGGAAACACCATATATTTT

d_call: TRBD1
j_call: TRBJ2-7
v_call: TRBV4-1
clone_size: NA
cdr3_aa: CASSRSEDRDPYEQYF
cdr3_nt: TGCGCCAGCAGCCGGAGTGAAGACAGGGACCCCTACGAGCAGTACTTC

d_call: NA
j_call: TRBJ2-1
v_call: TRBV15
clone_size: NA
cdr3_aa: CATSSRRGDSYNEQFF
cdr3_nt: TGTGCCACCAGCAGCAGAAGGGGTGACTCCTACAATGAGCAGTTCTTC

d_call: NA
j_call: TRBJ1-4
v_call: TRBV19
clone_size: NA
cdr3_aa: CASRQGYGYEKLFF
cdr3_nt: TGTGCCAGTAGACAGGGTTATGGTTATGAAAAACTGTTTTTT

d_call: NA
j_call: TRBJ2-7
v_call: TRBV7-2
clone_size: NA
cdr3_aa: CASSLDPGLPMVYEQYF
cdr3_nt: TGTGCCAGCAGCTTAGATCCGGGACTTCCCATGGTGTACGAGCAGTACTTC

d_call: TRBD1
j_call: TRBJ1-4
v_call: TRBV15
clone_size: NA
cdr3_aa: CATSRDQGALEKLFF
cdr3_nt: TGTGCCACCAGCAGAGATCAGGGGGCGTTGGAAAAACTGTTTTTT

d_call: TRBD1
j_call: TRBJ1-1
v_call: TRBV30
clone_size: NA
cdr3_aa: CAWSLMQGDTEAFF
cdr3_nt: TGTGCCTGGTCCTTGATGCAGGGGGACACTGAAGCTTTCTTT

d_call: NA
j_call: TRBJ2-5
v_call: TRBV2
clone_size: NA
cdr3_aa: CASQVPGLQETQYF
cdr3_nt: TGTGCCAGCCAAGTCCCAGGTCTTCAAGAGACCCAGTACTTC

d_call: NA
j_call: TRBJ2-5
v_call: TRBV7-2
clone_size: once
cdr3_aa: CASSLAGAMETQYF
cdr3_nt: TGTGCCAGCAGCTTAGCGGGGGCCATGGAGACCCAGTACTTC

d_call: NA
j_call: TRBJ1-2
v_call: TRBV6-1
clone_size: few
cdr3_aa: CASSERGEGYGYTF
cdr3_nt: TGTGCCAGCAGTGAACGTGGCGAGGGGTATGGCTACACCTTC

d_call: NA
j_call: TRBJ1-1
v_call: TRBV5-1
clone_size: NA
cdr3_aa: CASSLAPGNTEAFF
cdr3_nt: TGCGCCAGCAGCCTCGCCCCTGGGAACACTGAAGCTTTCTTT

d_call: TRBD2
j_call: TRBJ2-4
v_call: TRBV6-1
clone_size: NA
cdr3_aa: CASSEGDTKGLGNIQYF
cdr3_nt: TGTGCCAGCAGTGAAGGCGACACAAAGGGACTAGGAAACATTCAGTACTTC

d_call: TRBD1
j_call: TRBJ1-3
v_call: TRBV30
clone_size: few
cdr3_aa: CAWSTSGGSGNTIYF
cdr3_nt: TGTGCCTGGAGTACCTCAGGGGGGTCTGGAAACACCATATATTTT